A single sample is the source of the 9 T cell receptor beta chains below, sequenced in a study of shared clonotypes between healthy human individuals. TCRdb's copy holds only in-frame clones and misses some; the assay was immunoSEQ multiplex PCR. The data hold approximately 1.4 million clones, with 98% observed a single time. Sequencing used naive CD4+ T cells sorted from blood. This sample's subset: CD45RA+ positively selected. The receptors were gathered from a man aged 25-45 years in good health.

J is TRBJ2-7 and V is TRBV11-2; TRBD2 might be the D (5 bases). The germline gives CDR1 SGHAT, CDR2 FQNNGV. The V end was cut by 1 base, the J end by 7 bases, with 11 bases between. The CDR3 totals 13 residues. The CDR3 DNA reads TGTGCCAGCAGCTTAGTGGGAGTGGGAGAGCAGTACTTC. It is translated as CASSLVGVGEQYF.

The chain links TRBV19 to TRBJ2-2, with D possibly matching TRBD2 (6 bases). Germline V CDR1 and CDR2: LNHDA, SQIVND (reference sequence). The ends were cut back, 4 bases at V and 3 bases at J, with 6 bases in the middle. The CDR3 is 13 amino acids. The CDR3 sequence is CASSRRDTGELFF. The CDR3 DNA is TGTGCCAGTAGTAGGAGGGACACCGGGGAGCTGTTTTTT. Complete variable domain (other parts from reference TRBV19 and TRBJ2-2): DGGITQSPKYLFRKEGQNVTLSCEQNLNHDAMYWYRQDPGQGLRLIYYSQIVNDFQKGDIAEGYSVSREKKESFPLTVTSAQKNPTAFYLCASSRRDTGELFFGEGSRLTVL.

This chain links TRBV11-2 with TRBJ2-3; D is ambiguous. The CDR3 has 15 residues. Deletions cut 1 base from V and 2 bases from J, with 10 bases between. In germline, CDR1 is SGHAT, CDR2 FQNNGV. The CDR3 region has the DNA TGTGCCAGCAGCTTAGTCCCCCTTACCACAGATACGCAGTATTTT. Translating it yields CASSLVPLTTDTQYF.

V usage is TRBV5-3 and J usage is TRBJ1-5, with D unresolved. TRBV5-3 is sorted into the ORF group, with uncertain function. The CDR3 runs to 9 residues. Trimming shortened V by 3 bases and J by 9 bases, and 1 base separated the two germline ends. CDR3 protein: CARSSPQHF. The CDR3 DNA reads TGTGCCAGAAGCTCGCCCCAGCATTTT.

V gene TRBV28 combines with J gene TRBJ2-1, with TRBD2 matching 13 bases. CDR3 length: 18 residues. CDR1 and CDR2 (germline): MDHEN, SYDVKM. J was trimmed by 6 bases and V by 2 bases; bases with no gene match: 10. DNA for the CDR3: TGTGCCAGCAGTTTAATCGTAAACCGACTAGCGGGAGGCAATGAGCAGTTCTTC. Translation: CASSLIVNRLAGGNEQFF.

This clone was found a few times. The V call is TRBV27, the J call TRBJ2-1; 7 nucleotides agree with TRBD2. The germline V gene encodes CDR1 MNHEY and CDR2 SMNVEV (reference sequence). This CDR3 region has 13 residues. Losses at the gene ends were 5 bases for V and 13 bases for J; bases not matched to a gene: 11. CDR3: CASSPRDYSIQFF. CDR3 nucleotides: TGTGCCAGCAGTCCCCGGGACTATTCGATACAGTTCTTC.

The sample holds one count of this clone. CDR3 protein: CAISWTGGGGTDTQYF. The CDR3 DNA follows: TGTGCCATCAGTTGGACAGGGGGCGGAGGCACAGATACGCAGTATTTT. V is TRBV10-3 and J is TRBJ2-3; 11 positions agree with TRBD1. Per germline, CDR1 ENHRY and CDR2 SYGVKD. V lost 5 bases, J lost 1 base, and 5 bases stayed unmatched. The CDR3 is 16 residues long.

J is TRBJ1-2 and V is TRBV5-1; D is unresolved. Trimming pared 0 bases from V and 4 bases from J, leaving 7 bases between. The CDR3 contains 13 residues. Germline CDR1 SGHRS, CDR2 YFSETQ. CDR3 nucleotide sequence: TGCGCCAGCAGCTTGGCCGAGGTCTATGGCTACACCTTC. As protein: CASSLAEVYGYTF.

J is TRBJ2-7 and V is TRBV10-3; D not certain. Germline V lookup: CDR1 ENHRY, CDR2 SYGVKD. The CDR3 is 13 amino acids. V gave up 6 bases and J gave up 3 bases, with 12 bases separating them. The CDR3: CAIRPSDGYEQYF. As DNA, the CDR3 is TGTGCCATCAGGCCCTCGGACGGCTACGAGCAGTACTTC.